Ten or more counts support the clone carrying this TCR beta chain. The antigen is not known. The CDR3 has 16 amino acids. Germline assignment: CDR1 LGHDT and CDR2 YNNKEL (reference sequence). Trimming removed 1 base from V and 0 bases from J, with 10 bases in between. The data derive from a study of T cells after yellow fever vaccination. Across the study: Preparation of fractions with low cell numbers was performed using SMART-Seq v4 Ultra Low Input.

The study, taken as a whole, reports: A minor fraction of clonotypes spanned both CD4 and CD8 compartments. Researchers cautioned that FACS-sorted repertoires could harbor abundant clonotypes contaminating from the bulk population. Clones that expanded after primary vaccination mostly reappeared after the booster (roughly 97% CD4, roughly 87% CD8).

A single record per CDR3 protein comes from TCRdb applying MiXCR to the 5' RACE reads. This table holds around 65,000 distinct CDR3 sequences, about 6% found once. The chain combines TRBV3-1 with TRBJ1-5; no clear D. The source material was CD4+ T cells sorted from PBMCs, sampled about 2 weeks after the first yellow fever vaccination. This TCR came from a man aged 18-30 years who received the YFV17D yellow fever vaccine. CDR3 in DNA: TGTGCCAGCAGCCAAGGCCCAGCTTATAGCAATCAGCCCCAGCATTTT. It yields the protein CASSQGPAYSNQPQHF.